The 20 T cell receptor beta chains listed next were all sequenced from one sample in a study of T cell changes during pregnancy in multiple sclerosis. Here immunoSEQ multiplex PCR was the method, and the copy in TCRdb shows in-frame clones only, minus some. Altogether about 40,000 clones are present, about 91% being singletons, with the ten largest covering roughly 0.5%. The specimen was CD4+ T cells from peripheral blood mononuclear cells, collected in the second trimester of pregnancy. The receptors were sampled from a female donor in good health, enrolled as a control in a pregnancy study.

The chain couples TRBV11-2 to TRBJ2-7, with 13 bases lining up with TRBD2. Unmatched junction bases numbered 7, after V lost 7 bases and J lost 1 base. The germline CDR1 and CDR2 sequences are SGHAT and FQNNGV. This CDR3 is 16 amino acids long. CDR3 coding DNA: TGTGCCAGCACCAGGACTAGCGGGGGAACTTCCTACGAGCAGTACTTC. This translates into CASTRTSGGTSYEQYF.

This chain's CDR3 is CASSSGGRGGHYEQYF. CDR3 coding DNA: TGTGCCAGCAGTTCTGGTGGGAGGGGGGGCCACTACGAGCAGTACTTC. The chain has TRBV6-5 and TRBJ2-7; D is possibly TRBD2 (7 bases). The V and J ends lost 4 bases and 3 bases respectively, with 19 bases between them. Per the germline V gene, CDR1 is MNHEY and CDR2 is SVGAGI. CDR3 length equals 16 residues.

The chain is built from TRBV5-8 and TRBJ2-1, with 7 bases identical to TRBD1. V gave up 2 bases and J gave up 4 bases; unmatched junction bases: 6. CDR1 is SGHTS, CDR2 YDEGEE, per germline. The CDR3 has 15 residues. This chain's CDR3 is CASSLQGLPYNEQFF. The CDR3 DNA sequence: TGTGCCAGCAGCTTACAGGGGCTCCCGTACAATGAGCAGTTCTTC. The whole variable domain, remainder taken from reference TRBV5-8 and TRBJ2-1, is EAGVTQSPTHLIKTRGQQATLRCSPISGHTSVYWYQQALGLGLQFLLWYDEGEERNRGNFPPRFSGRQFPNYSSELNVNALELEDSALYLCASSLQGLPYNEQFFGPGTRLTVL.

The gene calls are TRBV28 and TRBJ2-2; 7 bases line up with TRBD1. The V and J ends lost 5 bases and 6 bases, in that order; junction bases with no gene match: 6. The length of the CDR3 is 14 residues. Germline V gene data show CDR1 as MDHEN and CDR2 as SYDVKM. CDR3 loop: CASSRDSLPGELFF. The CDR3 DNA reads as TGTGCCAGCAGTAGGGACAGCCTACCCGGGGAGCTGTTTTTT.

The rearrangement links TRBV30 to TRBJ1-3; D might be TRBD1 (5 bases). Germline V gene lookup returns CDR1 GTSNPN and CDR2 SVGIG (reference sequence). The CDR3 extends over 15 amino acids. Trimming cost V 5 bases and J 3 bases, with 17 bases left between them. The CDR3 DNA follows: TGTGCCTGGGCCGGCCGGGGGGTAGGTGGAAACACCATATATTTT. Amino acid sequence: CAWAGRGVGGNTIYF.

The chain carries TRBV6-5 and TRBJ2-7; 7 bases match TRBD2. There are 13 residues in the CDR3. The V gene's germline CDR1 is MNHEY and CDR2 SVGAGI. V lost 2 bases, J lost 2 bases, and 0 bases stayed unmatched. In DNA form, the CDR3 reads TGTGCCAGCAGTTACGGACTAGCCTACGAGCAGTACTTC. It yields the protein CASSYGLAYEQYF.

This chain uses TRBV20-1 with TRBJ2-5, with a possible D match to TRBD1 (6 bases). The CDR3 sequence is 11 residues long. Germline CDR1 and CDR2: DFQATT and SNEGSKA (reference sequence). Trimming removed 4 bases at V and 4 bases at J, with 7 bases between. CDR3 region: CSATRGETQYF. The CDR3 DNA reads TGCAGTGCTACCAGGGGAGAGACCCAGTACTTC.

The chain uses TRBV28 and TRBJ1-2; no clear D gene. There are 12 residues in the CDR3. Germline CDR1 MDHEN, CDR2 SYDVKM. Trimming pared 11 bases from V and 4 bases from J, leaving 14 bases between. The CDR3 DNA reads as TGTGCCTCAGGCCACCGGCTCTATGGCTACACCTTC. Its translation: CASGHRLYGYTF.

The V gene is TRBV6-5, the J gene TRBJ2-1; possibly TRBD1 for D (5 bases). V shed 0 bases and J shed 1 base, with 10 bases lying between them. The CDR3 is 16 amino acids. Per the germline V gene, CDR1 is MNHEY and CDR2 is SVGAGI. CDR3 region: CASSYSYRISYNEQFF. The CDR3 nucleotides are TGTGCCAGCAGTTACTCTTACAGGATTTCCTACAATGAGCAGTTCTTC.

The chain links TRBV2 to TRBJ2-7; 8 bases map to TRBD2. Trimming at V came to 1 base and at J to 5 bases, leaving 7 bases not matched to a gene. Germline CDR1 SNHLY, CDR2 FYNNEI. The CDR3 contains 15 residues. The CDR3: CASSEVGTSGHEQYF. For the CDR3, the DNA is TGTGCCAGCAGTGAAGTGGGTACTAGCGGCCACGAGCAGTACTTC.

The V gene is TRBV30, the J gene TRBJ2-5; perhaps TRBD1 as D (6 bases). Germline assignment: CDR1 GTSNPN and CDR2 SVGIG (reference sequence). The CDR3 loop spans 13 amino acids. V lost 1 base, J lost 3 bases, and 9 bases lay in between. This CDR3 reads CAWSGGHKETQYF. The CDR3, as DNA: TGTGCCTGGAGTGGGGGACATAAAGAGACCCAGTACTTC.

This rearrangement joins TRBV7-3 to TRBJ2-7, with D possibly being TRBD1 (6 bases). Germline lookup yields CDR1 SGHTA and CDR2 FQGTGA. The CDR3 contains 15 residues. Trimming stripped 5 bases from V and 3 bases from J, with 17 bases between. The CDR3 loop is CASSPNQGSFYEQYF. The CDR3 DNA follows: TGTGCCAGCAGCCCCAACCAGGGGTCGTTCTACGAGCAGTACTTC.

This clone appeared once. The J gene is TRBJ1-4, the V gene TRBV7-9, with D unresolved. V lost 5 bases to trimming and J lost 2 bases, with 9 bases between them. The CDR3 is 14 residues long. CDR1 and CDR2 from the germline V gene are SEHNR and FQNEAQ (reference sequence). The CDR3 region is CASSEEGTNEKLFF. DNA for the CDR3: TGTGCCAGCAGCGAAGAGGGCACTAATGAAAAACTGTTTTTT.

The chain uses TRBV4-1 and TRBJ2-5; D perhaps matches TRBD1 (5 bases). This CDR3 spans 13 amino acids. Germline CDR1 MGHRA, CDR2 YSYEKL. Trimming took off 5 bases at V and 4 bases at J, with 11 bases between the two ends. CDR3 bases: TGCGCCAGCAGCACCGACAGTCGAGAGACCCAGTACTTC. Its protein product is CASSTDSRETQYF.

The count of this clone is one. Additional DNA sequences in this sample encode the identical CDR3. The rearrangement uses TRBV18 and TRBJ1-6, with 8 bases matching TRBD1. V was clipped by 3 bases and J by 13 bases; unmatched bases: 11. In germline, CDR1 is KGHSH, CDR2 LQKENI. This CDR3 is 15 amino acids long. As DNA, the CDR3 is TGTGCCAGCTCACCCCAGGACAGGGAAATATCGCCCCTCCACTTT. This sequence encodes CASSPQDREISPLHF.

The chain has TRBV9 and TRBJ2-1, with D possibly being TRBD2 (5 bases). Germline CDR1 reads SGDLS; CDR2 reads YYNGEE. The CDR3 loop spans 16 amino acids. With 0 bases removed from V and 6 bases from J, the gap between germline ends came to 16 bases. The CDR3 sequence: CASSVGEGKVVNEQFF. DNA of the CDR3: TGTGCCAGCAGCGTAGGAGAGGGTAAAGTCGTCAATGAGCAGTTCTTC.

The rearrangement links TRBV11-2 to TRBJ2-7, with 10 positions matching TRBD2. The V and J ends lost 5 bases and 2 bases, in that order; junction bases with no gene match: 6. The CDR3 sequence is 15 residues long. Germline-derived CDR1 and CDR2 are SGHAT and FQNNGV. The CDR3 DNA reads TGTGCCAGCAGCCCCGGGACTAGCGTCACCTACGAGCAGTACTTC. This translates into CASSPGTSVTYEQYF. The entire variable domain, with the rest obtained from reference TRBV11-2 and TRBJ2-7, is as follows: EAGVAQSPRYKIIEKRQSVAFWCNPISGHATLYWYQQILGQGPKLLIQFQNNGVVDDSQLPKDRFSAERLKGVDSTLKIQPAKLEDSAVYLCASSPGTSVTYEQYFGPGTRLTVT.

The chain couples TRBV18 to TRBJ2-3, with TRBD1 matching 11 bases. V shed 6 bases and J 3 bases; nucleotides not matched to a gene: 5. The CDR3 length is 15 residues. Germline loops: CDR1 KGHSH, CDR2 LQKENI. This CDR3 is CASSDGTGGTDTQYF. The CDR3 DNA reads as TGTGCCAGCTCGGACGGGACAGGGGGTACAGATACGCAGTATTTT.

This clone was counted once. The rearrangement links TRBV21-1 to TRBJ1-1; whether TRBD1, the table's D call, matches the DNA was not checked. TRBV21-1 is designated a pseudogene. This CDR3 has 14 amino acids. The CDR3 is CASSKRGGGTEAFF. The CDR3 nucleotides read TGTGCCAGCAGCAAACGAGGGGGCGGCACTGAAGCTTTCTTT.

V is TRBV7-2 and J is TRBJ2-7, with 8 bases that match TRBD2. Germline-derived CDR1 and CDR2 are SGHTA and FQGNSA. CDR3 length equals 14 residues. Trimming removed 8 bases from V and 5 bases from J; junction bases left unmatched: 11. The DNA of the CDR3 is TGTGCCAGCGTTACGGGACTAGGAACAAACGAGCAGTACTTC. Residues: CASVTGLGTNEQYF.